Sequencing of this T cell receptor beta chain was carried out in a study of T cell repertoires in cytomegalovirus infection. General study points: Cumulative public TCR beta family frequency identified CMV carriers with the relevant HLA.

V lost 5 bases and J lost 0; bases outside the gene matches: 7. The CDR3 spans 17 residues. Germline values: CDR1 SGHTA, CDR2 FQGNSA. This clonotype has ten or more counts. Antigen unknown. TCRdb fed the reads into MiXCR, producing one record per CDR3 protein. Among under 300,000 distinct CDR3 sequences, roughly 12% were seen once, and the ten largest hold 1.5% to 2%. The sequencing input was PBMCs. This TCR came from a human donor in good health (CMV status not recorded). Some clones in this sample may be carry-over from other donors' samples. The V gene is TRBV7-2, the J gene TRBJ2-1; 10 positions agree with TRBD2. Written as DNA, the CDR3 is TGTGCCAGCAGCCCGAATCTAGCGGGGGCCTCCTACAATGAGCAGTTCTTC. Its protein is CASSPNLAGASYNEQFF.